This T cell receptor beta chain was identified in a study of cytomegalovirus exposure and HLA in healthy donors (dated by TCRdb to the late 2010s). Context from the whole study: An earlier analysis of 587 of the donors reported around 280 Gb of sequence data and 95 million to 140 million unique TCR beta sequences obtained from about 179 million T cells. Roughly 300 gigabases of sequencing data and around 85 million unique TCR sequences made up an early release that covered under 750 HLA-typed donors. Of the roughly 400 genotyped donors, 80% to 90% were placed in the genetic ancestry cluster associated with self-reported Caucasian donors. The aim of the study was to test whether cataloging public T cell receptors could identify signatures of past pathogen exposure. The T cell repertoires of 550 to 850 subjects were profiled by immunosequencing and related to cytomegalovirus serostatus. Along with the roughly 670-subject first cohort, a separate validation cohort of over a hundred different subjects was used. High-throughput TCR immunosequencing, statistical association of individual TCRs with disease status, and machine learning were combined to predict cytomegalovirus infection status. In a later analysis, previously published TCR beta repertoires from 500 to 750 donors were re-analyzed and high-resolution HLA genotyping was added so that TCR occurrence patterns could be studied. Rather than using new phenotypic data, the later analysis identified candidate immune exposures from TCR beta sequences and from how often those sequences occurred across donors. In an earlier analysis of 550 to 700 of the donors, high-throughput TCR beta sequencing was used to judge whether each TCR beta V gene segment behaved as functional or pseudogenic. Donor age, sex, ethnicity and CMV serostatus were compiled together with the repertoire data. Genome-wide SNP genotypes for about 65% of the roughly 670 donors were used in a later genetic analysis, which treated that subset as a discovery cohort. All discovery cohort repertoires had been generated using a single sequencing platform. HLA typing covered class I and class II loci at four-digit resolution. The number of donors typed differed by locus, with 629-630 for A, B, C, DRB1 and DQB1, roughly 520 for DQA1, approximately 580 for DPA1, and some 450 for DPB1. Because of strong linkage in the cohort, five DR-DQ haplotypes were treated as single units for association and clustering. Among some 410 genotyped donors of the cohort, an average of approximately 240,000 unique TCR beta nucleotide sequences was sequenced per donor, of which approximately 19% were non-productive. Results the study describes overall, beyond this receptor: A later analysis found that TCR association rates varied across HLA loci, with DRB1 alleles showing the most associated TCRs and HLA-C alleles the fewest. A cluster of highly shared sequence variants was judged likely to represent a technical artifact of the sequencing pipeline. Sequencing depth was assumed to be roughly uniform across donors in the presence/absence analyses, though that assumption may not hold. Specific HLA alleles were associated with 15,000 to 20,000 TCR beta sequences at a false discovery rate of 0.05 in a later analysis. CMV serostatus was the only immune exposure information available for the cohort. A further reported finding was that TCR beta sequences accurately predicted the HLA-A and HLA-B alleles for most subjects in the first cohort. Some IMGT-functional V segments, including TRBV6-2 and TRBV6-3, could not be told apart with the 87-base-pair reads, so those segments were excluded. Several of the top co-occurrence clusters appeared to be linked to parvovirus B19, influenza, CMV and Epstein-Barr virus, according to a later analysis. Because counts were too low, about 15 rarely observed V segments, including chromosome 9 orphons, were left out of the earlier analysis of 500 to 750 of the donors. It was suggested by the authors that the approach could potentially be generalized to other disease states and immunological phenotypes. Cytomegalovirus status was reported to be diagnosed by the classifier with high specificity and sensitivity in both the original and validation cohorts. The study gave a list of more than 150 TCR beta chains associated with cytomegalovirus. Most TCR sequences were seen in very few donors, while some public TCRs were found in many individuals. Only TCR beta chains were sequenced in this cohort, and the absence of alpha or paired-chain data limited detectable features. A few of the identified cytomegalovirus-associated TCR beta chains were confirmed in vitro to be specific for cytomegalovirus antigens. Correlated functional status among segregating V segments might be attributable to linkage disequilibrium, but an unknown experimental factor could not be ruled out. An earlier analysis of approximately 500 of the donors showed that most TCR beta V segments appeared in productive rearrangements either about 90% or about 30% of the time, which broadly matched IMGT annotations. According to a later analysis, most CMV-associated TCR beta chains appeared to be HLA-restricted, and the HLA associations seemed to be driven largely by CMV exposure. Assigning TCR associations to individual alleles was difficult when HLA alleles, especially DR and DQ, strongly co-occurred. In a later analysis, HLA-associated TCR beta chains showed more clonal expansion and lower generation probabilities than non-associated chains that were equally common. Because HLA typing was missing for some donors at each locus, association tests included only the typed subset. According to a later genetic analysis, donors in an Asian-associated ancestry cluster had fewer N-insertions in productive TCRs than the roughly 700-donor mean. An association between a missense DCLRE1C variant and V-gene and J-gene trimming of TCR beta chains was found in a later genetic analysis and replicated in an independent cohort.

The cohort was made up of several hundred healthy bone marrow donors. At the time of sampling, every cohort member was nominally healthy, though immune exposures that went unrecorded were likely present. The donor tested CMV seronegative and was one of the 352 seronegative cohort members. Every donor gave a peripheral blood sample, and the peripheral blood mononuclear cells from that sample were used for TCR beta sequencing. Genomic DNA extraction from the blood cell samples was performed with the Qiagen DNeasy Blood Extraction Kit. Library construction relied on the immunoSEQ multiplex PCR assay. The multiplex PCR relied on a mix of 60 forward primers for TCR Vbeta segments and 13 reverse primers for TCR Jbeta segments. Amplification of the CDR3 region of rearranged TCR beta genes was performed with a multiplex PCR assay on genomic DNA. Amplified TCR beta libraries were sequenced as 87-base-pair reads on the Illumina HiSeq System. The source study handled its data this way. Across the roughly 640 repertoires, a later analysis counted some 80 million unique TCR beta chains, 8.5 million to 12 million of which were shared by at least two donors. Raw reads were error-corrected and collapsed into unique sequences with a nearest-neighbor algorithm that merged closely related sequences to remove PCR and sequencing errors. V, D and J gene segments were assigned by aligning CDR3 sequences to IMGT reference sequences. For a sequence to be retained, a match of at least six nucleotides to both a V gene segment and a J gene segment was required. A rearrangement was called productive if the CDR3 had no stop codons and remained in frame with V and J, and every other rearrangement was called non-productive. Following IMGT convention, CDR3 was defined as the stretch from the second conserved V-encoded cysteine up to the conserved J-encoded phenylalanine. Sequences without an unambiguous match to a single V gene segment were excluded from the earlier analysis of 500 to 700 of the donors. An earlier analysis of about 600 of the donors called V segments functional above 56.7% productive rearrangements and segregating when the between-donor standard deviation exceeded 5%. A statistical classification framework was developed to diagnose cytomegalovirus status using the catalog of TCR beta chain sequences. A later analysis assigned V and J genes by comparing TCR nucleotide sequences with IMGT/GENE-DB human TR gene sequences. The TCRdist pipeline was used in a later analysis to assign CDR3 sequences and most-parsimonious VDJ recombination scenarios. A later analysis defined each TCR beta chain by its CDR3 amino acid sequence plus V-gene family, and excluded reads lacking a unique V-gene family. A later analysis removed several hundred highly shared, low-generation-probability nucleotide sequences to deal with suspected cross-contamination and a sequencing artifact. For each public chain, a later analysis derived a clonal expansion index from normalized ranks of inferred template counts within each repertoire. A later analysis computed generation probabilities with a VDJ recombination model fitted to out-of-frame rearrangements, and checked the results against IGoR. Hypergeometric tests were used in a later analysis to score TCR-TCR, TCR-HLA and TCR-CMV co-occurrence, with a repertoire-size bias correction applied to the TCR pairs. To estimate false discovery rates, a later analysis permuted the HLA or CMV assignments 20 times. In a later analysis, co-occurring TCRs were grouped using DBSCAN, with TCRdist sequence similarity added in when clustering inside HLA-allele-positive subsets. Repertoires with fewer than 30,000 or more than 120,000 public chains were left out of co-occurrence clustering, as were a handful of repertoires with anomalous nucleotide sharing. TCRdb stores this immuneACCESS table with in-frame sequences only. Part of the clones is absent; in the studies checked, under half of the shortfall reflects unresolved V genes, and no reason is known for the rest. V, J and clone size derive from that table, while D and trimming were established from the DNA sequence. This sample's listing comprises 70,000 to 80,000 clones. Approximately 2.7% of the sample lies in the top ten.

Concerning this clone: Its cognate antigen has yet to be identified.

Taken from the germline V gene (reference sequence), the CDR1 and CDR2 loops are LNHDA and SQIVND. The CDR3 holds 13 amino acids from the cysteine to the phenylalanine. Only CDR3 DNA remains: 39 bases, in frame from the first base. Deletion took 2 bases off V and 6 bases off J, with a span of 10 bases between the germline ends. This clonotype originated in a man aged 40-49 years in good health and CMV-seronegative. The chain couples TRBV19 to TRBJ1-2, with the D gene not clear enough to name. The source material was PBMCs. CDR3 sequence: CASSIRGGDGYTF. The DNA sequence reads TGTGCCAGTAGTATACGGGGAGGCGATGGCTACACCTTC.